The 13 T cell receptor beta chains presented below share a single source sample, sequenced in a study. TCRdb re-derived calls from the RT-PCR reads in MiXCR, one entry per CDR3 protein. The sample lists 650,000 to 800,000 distinct CDR3 sequences, 14% seen once, with just over 3.5% in the top ten. The sequenced material came from memory CD4+ T cells from blood. The receptors were sampled from a female donor in good health, serving as a healthy control.

V usage is TRBV6-1 and J usage is TRBJ1-5, with a weak D call TRBD1 (6 bases). Germline CDR1 reads MNHNS; CDR2 reads SASEGT. This CDR3 region has 15 residues. Between the trimmed V and J ends, which lost 8 bases and 0 bases, there was a span of 14 bases. This CDR3 reads CASQGGTASNQPQHF. CDR3 bases: TGTGCCAGCCAAGGGGGGACGGCTAGCAATCAGCCCCAGCATTTT.

A few counts support this clonotype. The CDR3 loop is CASSLAAVFQETQYF. The DNA for the CDR3 is TGTGCCAGCAGCTTAGCAGCGGTATTCCAAGAGACCCAGTACTTC. This chain joins TRBV7-2 and TRBJ2-5; weak D call: TRBD2 (5 bases). Trimming took off 0 bases at V and 1 base at J, with 9 bases between the two ends. CDR3 length: 15 amino acids. Germline CDR1 SGHTA, CDR2 FQGNSA.

This clonotype was found a few times. The J gene is TRBJ2-1, the V gene TRBV20-1; tentatively, D is TRBD2 (6 bases). The V gene lost 8 bases and the J gene lost 1 base, with 12 bases spanning the gap. Germline V lookup: CDR1 DFQATT, CDR2 SNEGSKA (reference sequence). The CDR3 is made up of 13 amino acids. CDR3 DNA sequence: TGCAGTCCCCCCGGGAGTTCCTACAATGAGCAGTTCTTC. This translates into CSPPGSSYNEQFF.

The chain is built from TRBV5-1 and TRBJ2-1, with 11 nucleotides matching TRBD2. Germline CDR1 SGHRS, CDR2 YFSETQ. CDR3 length equals 15 residues. V dropped 5 bases and J dropped 10; count of bases not matched to a gene: 11. The CDR3 spells CASSLSGRAPGEQFF. DNA of the CDR3: TGCGCCAGCAGTCTTAGCGGGAGGGCCCCTGGAGAGCAGTTCTTC.

The rearrangement links TRBV3-1 to TRBJ2-5; D could derive from TRBD1 or TRBD2 (5 bases each). Looked up from germline, CDR1 is LGHDT and CDR2 is YNNKEL (reference sequence). The length of the CDR3 is 15 residues. V was cut by 3 bases and J by 7 bases, with 18 bases left in between. CDR3 region: CASSQLSAAGATQYF. In DNA form, the CDR3 reads TGTGCCAGCAGCCAGCTATCAGCGGCCGGGGCGACCCAGTACTTC.

The V gene is TRBV4-1, the J gene TRBJ2-5; TRBD1 matches at 8 bases. The germline V gene encodes CDR1 MGHRA and CDR2 YSYEKL. CDR3 length: 14 residues. Losses at the gene ends were 6 bases for V and 5 bases for J; bases not matched to a gene: 8. CDR3 sequence: CASSRQGSSETQYF. In nucleotides, the CDR3 is TGCGCCAGCAGTCGACAGGGGTCGTCGGAGACCCAGTACTTC.

The chain has TRBV20-1 and TRBJ1-4; D is ambiguous. The CDR3 has 13 residues. Looked up from germline, CDR1 is DFQATT and CDR2 is SNEGSKA (reference sequence). Trimming took 3 bases from V and 5 from J, leaving 10 bases between them. Here the CDR3 reads CSASEQMNEKLFF. As DNA, the CDR3 is TGCAGTGCTAGTGAGCAGATGAATGAAAAACTGTTTTTT.

This clonotype occurred a few times. The chain is built from TRBV5-1 and TRBJ2-7; D is unclear. The CDR3 spans 14 residues. Trimming left V 5 bases short and J 1 base short, with 13 bases between. Germline-derived CDR1 and CDR2 are SGHRS and YFSETQ. The CDR3 nucleotides are TGCGCCAGCAGTAGAGAGCGCGATTCCTACGAGCAGTACTTC. Translated: CASSRERDSYEQYF.

V is TRBV7-2 and J is TRBJ2-1, with D unresolved. The CDR3 sequence is 13 residues long. V was cut by 0 bases and J by 10 bases, with 10 bases left in between. Germline V lookup: CDR1 SGHTA, CDR2 FQGNSA. CDR3 coding DNA: TGTGCCAGCAGCTTAGCGCGATTGGTAGAGCAGTTCTTC. It codes for CASSLARLVEQFF. Full variable domain (missing parts from reference TRBV7-2 and TRBJ2-1): GAGVSQSPSNKVTEKGKDVELRCDPISGHTALYWYRQSLGQGLEFLIYFQGNSAPDKSGLPSDRFSAERTGGSVSTLTIQRTQQEDSAVYLCASSLARLVEQFFGPGTRLTVL.

This CDR3 reads CASSQPPSEQYF. For the CDR3, the DNA is TGTGCCAGCAGCCAACCTCCATCGGAGCAGTACTTC. The chain employs TRBV3-1 and TRBJ2-7; D uncertain. The CDR3 is 12 amino acids. Germline CDR1 LGHDT, CDR2 YNNKEL (reference sequence). Deletions cut 2 bases from V and 7 bases from J, with 9 bases between.

The rearrangement links TRBV20-1 to TRBJ1-2; the match to TRBD1 covers 10 bases. The CDR3 length is 15 residues. V lost 0 bases and J lost 4; bases outside the gene matches: 5. The germline V gene encodes CDR1 DFQATT and CDR2 SNEGSKA (reference sequence). The CDR3 coding sequence is TGCAGTGCTAGAGAGTCGGGACAGGGGACCTATGGCTACACCTTC. It codes for CSARESGQGTYGYTF.

V usage is TRBV5-1 and J usage is TRBJ1-1, with a tentative D call TRBD1 (5 bases). CDR3 length: 16 amino acids. Germline V gene sequence: CDR1 SGHRS, CDR2 YFSETQ. V lost 4 bases and J lost 4, with 20 bases in between. This CDR3 is CASSPKPGPGSTEAFF. The CDR3 nucleotides read TGCGCCAGCAGCCCTAAACCGGGGCCAGGGAGCACTGAAGCTTTCTTT.

Only a few counts were recorded for this clonotype. CDR3 bases: TGTGCCACCAGCCCTGGACAGCCCAGAGGGGAGACCCAGTACTTC. This gives the protein CATSPGQPRGETQYF. This chain links TRBV24-1 with TRBJ2-5, with a possible D match to TRBD1 (6 bases). The CDR3 is made up of 15 amino acids. Trimming took off 7 bases at V and 5 bases at J, with 19 bases between the two ends. Germline V gene sequence: CDR1 KGHDR, CDR2 SFDVKD.